The sequence of this T cell receptor (beta chain) was determined in a study of cytomegalovirus exposure and HLA in healthy donors. Germline CDR1 and CDR2: MGHRA and YSYEKL. Deletions cut 1 base from V and 4 bases from J, with 16 bases between. The CDR3 is 17 amino acids. In the PCR, 60 Vbeta and 13 Jbeta primers were used. The table came from immunoSEQ multiplex PCR; TCRdb's copy has only in-frame clones and leaves some out. The sample has 140,000 or so clones, 76% seen once. Study-wide results and limits: Cytomegalovirus association was listed for 164 TCR beta chains.

Regarding this clone: Antigen: not known.

The TCR comes from a man aged 35-49 years in good health and CMV-seronegative. V is TRBV4-1 and J is TRBJ2-2; tentative D call: TRBD1 (6 bases). Material for sequencing was PBMCs. The CDR3 DNA follows: TGCGCCAGCAGCCAAGGACTCAGGGGCGCGGTCACCGGGGAGCTGTTTTTT. This gives the protein CASSQGLRGAVTGELFF.